This note documents a single TCR beta chain sequence. Antigen specificity is unknown. These data originate in a study of cytomegalovirus exposure and HLA in healthy donors. Study summary: About 80 million unique TCRs, all from HLA-typed donors, were included in an early release of the data. Study results and caveats: Generally TCR sequences proved uncommon, though certain public TCRs appeared in numerous donors.

13 Jbeta primers and 60 Vbeta primers were used for the PCR. Profiled with immunoSEQ multiplex PCR; TCRdb holds only in-frame clones, not every one. The sample shows 100,000 to 150,000 clones, almost 80% of them seen only once. The CDR3 runs 13 residues. Germline V gives CDR1 MNHNS, CDR2 SASEGT. Unmatched junction bases numbered 3, after V lost 2 bases and J lost 6 bases. The rearrangement links TRBV6-1 to TRBJ1-2, with TRBD1 matching 7 bases. Sequences were obtained from PBMCs. The TCR sequence derives from a female donor in good health and CMV-seronegative. CDR3 bases: TGTGCCAGCAGTGAAACAGGGGATGATGGCTACACCTTC. As protein: CASSETGDDGYTF.